These 21 T cell receptor beta chains were sequenced from one sample in a study of blood T cell repertoires in COVID-19 (dated by TCRdb to about 2020). Library creation used the immunoSEQ multiplex PCR assay. Imported from immuneACCESS, the table was reduced by TCRdb to in-frame sequences with V and J called. These copies leave out some clones; in studies compared against another copy, an unresolved V gene accounts for under half, and the cause of the remainder is not known. This sample comprises fewer than 50,000 clones, around 80% of them detected only once. Under 30% of the sample is taken by the ten largest. The source material was peripheral blood. The receptors derive from a man in his 70s with acute or convalescent COVID-19.

The chain carries TRBV7-9 and TRBJ2-7, with a weak D call TRBD2 (5 bases). The CDR3 is made up of 14 amino acids. The V and J ends lost 6 bases and 5 bases respectively, with 17 bases between them. Germline assignment: CDR1 SEHNR and CDR2 FQNEAQ (reference sequence). CDR3 amino acids: CASSHTGTGDEQYF. The CDR3 DNA reads as TGTGCCAGCAGTCATACCGGAACCGGGGACGAGCAGTACTTC.

The CDR3 region is CASSWTALPYEQYF. CDR3 nucleotides: TGTGCCAGCAGCTGGACAGCCTTACCCTACGAGCAGTACTTC. The genes are TRBV5-6 and TRBJ2-7; D might be TRBD1 (6 bases). Germline lookup yields CDR1 SGHDT and CDR2 YYEEEE. There are 14 residues in the CDR3. Trimming took 3 bases from V and 2 from J, leaving 12 bases between them.

This CDR3 is CASSPPAGAAYEQYF. CDR3 sequence (DNA): TGTGCCAGCTCACCACCCGCGGGGGCCGCGTACGAGCAGTACTTC. J is TRBJ2-7 and V is TRBV18, with TRBD2 as a possible D gene (7 bases). Germline CDR1 and CDR2: KGHSH and LQKENI. Deletions cut 0 bases from V and 4 bases from J, with 13 bases between. This CDR3 is 15 amino acids long.

Notes on this clone: At one end the junction does not follow the germline gene, possibly because of a read error. The chain links TRBV5-1 to TRBJ1-1; TRBD1 matches at 8 bases. Germline CDR1 is SGHRS and CDR2 is YFSETQ. The CDR3 is 13 amino acids. CDR3 bases: TGCGCCAGCAGTTTGGACAGGGAGGGATTTACTTTCTTT. This gives the protein CASSLDREGFTFF.

This chain joins TRBV2 and TRBJ2-7; 10 nucleotides match TRBD1. Germline-derived CDR1 and CDR2 are SNHLY and FYNNEI. CDR3 length: 14 amino acids. J lost 3 bases, V lost 5 bases, and 4 bases had no gene match. The chain's CDR3 is CASSPGQGLYEQYF. CDR3 bases: TGTGCCAGCAGTCCGGGACAGGGGCTCTACGAGCAGTACTTC.

The rearrangement links TRBV30 to TRBJ2-2, with TRBD2 identical over 7 bases. The V segment lost 7 bases and the J segment 0 bases; nucleotides outside the gene matches: 11. CDR1 GTSNPN and CDR2 SVGIG come from the germline V gene (reference sequence). The CDR3 has 16 residues. The CDR3 spells CASQRGPTPNTGELFF. CDR3 bases: TGTGCCTCCCAGCGGGGACCTACTCCGAACACCGGGGAGCTGTTTTTT.

This clone was counted only a few times. The junction does not match germline at one end; this may be a read error. V usage is TRBV7-2 and J usage is TRBJ2-2; tentatively, D is TRBD2 (5 bases). Germline-derived CDR1 and CDR2 are SGHTA and FQGNSA. CDR3 length: 13 amino acids. As DNA, the CDR3 is TGTGCCAGCCGGACTGGGAACGCCGGGGAGCTGTTTTTT. It specifies CASRTGNAGELFF.

The chain couples TRBV6-5 to TRBJ1-4; possible D gene TRBD1, 6 bases. V dropped 8 bases and J dropped 7 bases, with 20 bases sitting between them. Germline lookup yields CDR1 MNHEY and CDR2 SVGAGI. The CDR3 contains 15 residues. In nucleotides, the CDR3 is TGTGCCAGCCGACCGGAGTTTATCAGGGGTGAAAAACTGTTTTTT. It is translated as CASRPEFIRGEKLFF.

The rearrangement joins TRBV5-4 to TRBJ2-7; tentatively, D is TRBD1 (6 bases). The length of the CDR3 is 14 residues. V lost 0 bases to trimming and J lost 7 bases, with 14 bases between them. CDR1 and CDR2 from the germline V gene are SGHNT and YYREEE (reference sequence). CDR3 in amino acids: CASSLAQGLREQYF. Written as DNA, the CDR3 is TGTGCCAGCAGCTTGGCTCAGGGGTTGCGTGAGCAGTACTTC.

The V gene is TRBV30, the J gene TRBJ2-4; 10 bases are shared with TRBD2. The CDR3 is 13 amino acids. J was trimmed by 6 bases and V by 4 bases; bases with no gene match: 3. The germline CDR1 and CDR2 sequences are GTSNPN and SVGIG (reference sequence). The CDR3 loop is CAWTLAGGNIQYF. The CDR3, as DNA: TGTGCCTGGACTTTAGCGGGAGGAAACATTCAGTACTTC.

The V gene is TRBV6-5, the J gene TRBJ1-1; D perhaps matches TRBD1 (5 bases). Looked up from germline, CDR1 is MNHEY and CDR2 is SVGAGI. The CDR3 length is 15 residues. The V end was cut by 7 bases, the J end by 4 bases, with 19 bases between. The CDR3 DNA reads TGTGCCAGCACCCGCGGGAGCCGGGGCCCCACTGAAGCTTTCTTT. It specifies CASTRGSRGPTEAFF.

The V gene is TRBV2, the J gene TRBJ2-5, with 8 bases aligning to TRBD1. Germline lookup yields CDR1 SNHLY and CDR2 FYNNEI. This CDR3 is 15 amino acids long. Germline trimming cut 6 bases from V and 7 bases from J; bases unmatched to any gene: 13. The CDR3 DNA reads TGTGCCAGCAGAGAGTTTGTACAGGGGGATGGGACCCAGTACTTC. Protein product: CASREFVQGDGTQYF.

The sample holds a few counts of this clone. The rearrangement joins TRBV2 to TRBJ2-3; 7 bases fit TRBD2. Trimming took 4 bases from V and 3 from J; bases not matched to a gene: 7. Germline V gene sequence: CDR1 SNHLY, CDR2 FYNNEI. This CDR3 spans 15 amino acids. This chain's CDR3 is CASSVFVGGTDTQYF. The CDR3 region has the DNA TGTGCCAGCAGTGTTTTTGTGGGAGGGACAGATACGCAGTATTTT.

The V and J genes are TRBV30 and TRBJ2-3, with a weak D call TRBD2 (5 bases). The V gene's germline CDR1 is GTSNPN and CDR2 SVGIG (reference sequence). The CDR3 extends over 13 amino acids. Between the trimmed V and J ends, which lost 3 bases and 1 base, there was a span of 8 bases. The CDR3, as DNA: TGTGCCTGGAGAGGAGCGGGCACAGATACGCAGTATTTT. Encoded protein: CAWRGAGTDTQYF.

In its sample, this clone was seen a few times. V gene TRBV5-4 combines with J gene TRBJ2-1; possibly TRBD1 for D (5 bases). Germline CDR1 and CDR2: SGHNT and YYREEE (reference sequence). The V gene lost 4 bases and the J gene lost 6 bases, with 17 bases spanning the gap. This CDR3 has 15 residues. The CDR3 region is CASSGAVSLGNEQFF. The CDR3 DNA reads TGTGCCAGCAGCGGGGCTGTGTCTCTAGGCAATGAGCAGTTCTTC.

This chain links TRBV6-2 or TRBV6-3 with TRBJ2-1; no clear D gene. Germline loops: CDR1 MNHEY, CDR2 SVGEGT. The V and J ends lost 2 bases and 2 bases respectively, with 10 bases between them. CDR3 length equals 15 residues. The CDR3 is CASSYVAFPYNEQFF. As DNA, the CDR3 is TGTGCCAGCAGTTACGTAGCATTTCCCTACAATGAGCAGTTCTTC.

V is TRBV7-2 and J is TRBJ2-1; 11 nucleotides agree with TRBD1. CDR3 size: 16 residues. Germline V gene data show CDR1 as SGHTA and CDR2 as FQGNSA. V was pared by 5 bases and J by 5 bases, with 8 bases of the junction left unmatched. The CDR3 region is CASSTWTGGDNNEQFF. The CDR3 DNA sequence: TGTGCCAGCAGCACATGGACAGGGGGCGACAACAATGAGCAGTTCTTC.

CDR3 sequence: CAWSAGSNEKLFF. CDR3 sequence (DNA): TGTGCCTGGAGTGCCGGGAGTAATGAAAAACTGTTTTTT. The chain links TRBV30 to TRBJ1-4; D is unresolved. This CDR3 has 13 residues. The germline gives CDR1 GTSNPN, CDR2 SVGIG (reference sequence). V lost 1 base to trimming and J lost 4 bases, with 7 bases between them.

The chain couples TRBV3-1 (or the pseudogene TRBV3-2) to TRBJ2-7; 13 nucleotides align to TRBD2. CDR1 is LGHDT and CDR2 is YNNKEL in the germline V gene (reference sequence). The CDR3 runs 16 residues. The V and J ends lost 1 base and 3 bases, in that order; junction bases with no gene match: 3. In nucleotides, the CDR3 is TGTGCCAGCAGCCAAGGGAGGACTAGCGGGAGCTACGAGCAGTACTTC. It codes for CASSQGRTSGSYEQYF.

The CDR3 nucleotides are TGTGCCAGCAGTTACGGGGGGGCCCGGGATTCACCCCTCCACTTT. Translated, it gives CASSYGGARDSPLHF. This sequence joins TRBV6-6 and TRBJ1-6, with a weak D call TRBD1 (6 bases). The CDR3 is 15 amino acids. Germline V lookup: CDR1 MNHNY, CDR2 SVGAGI (reference sequence). Trimming left V 2 bases short and J 8 bases short, with 13 bases between.

The chain combines TRBV9 with TRBJ2-1; perhaps TRBD2 as D (5 bases). Germline CDR1 and CDR2: SGDLS and YYNGEE. V was cut by 3 bases and J by 9 bases, with 10 bases left in between. The CDR3 contains 12 residues. The CDR3 sequence: CASSALVPEQFF. CDR3 nucleotides: TGTGCCAGCAGCGCACTAGTGCCTGAGCAGTTCTTC.